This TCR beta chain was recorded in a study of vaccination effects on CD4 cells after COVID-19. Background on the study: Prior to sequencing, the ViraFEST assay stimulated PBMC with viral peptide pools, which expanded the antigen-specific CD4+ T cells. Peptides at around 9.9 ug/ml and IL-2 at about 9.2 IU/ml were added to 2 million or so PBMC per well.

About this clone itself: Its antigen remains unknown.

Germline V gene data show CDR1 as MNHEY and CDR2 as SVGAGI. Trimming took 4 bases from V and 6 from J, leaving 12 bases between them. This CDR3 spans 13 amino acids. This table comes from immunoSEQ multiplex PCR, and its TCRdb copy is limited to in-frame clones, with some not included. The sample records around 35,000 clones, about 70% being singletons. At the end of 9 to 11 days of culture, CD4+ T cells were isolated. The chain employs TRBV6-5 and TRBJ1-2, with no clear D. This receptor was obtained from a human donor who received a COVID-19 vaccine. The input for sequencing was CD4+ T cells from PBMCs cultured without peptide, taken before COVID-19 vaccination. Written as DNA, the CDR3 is TGTGCCAGCAGTTTATCCGGGGTTAATGGCTACACCTTC. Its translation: CASSLSGVNGYTF.